Below, 18 T cell receptor beta chains from the same sample are listed, as sequenced in a study of cytomegalovirus exposure and HLA in healthy donors. The PCR contained 60 Vbeta and 13 Jbeta primers. The data were produced by immunoSEQ multiplex PCR, yet TCRdb's version contains in-frame clones alone and is incomplete. The sample has over 50,000 clones, roughly 86% seen once. The sequenced sample was PBMCs. The receptors come from a man younger than 30 in good health and CMV-seronegative.

The chain recombines TRBV6-1 with TRBJ2-7; D is perhaps TRBD1 (5 bases). The V gene's germline CDR1 is MNHNS and CDR2 SASEGT. V was clipped by 6 bases and J by 1 base, with 10 bases between them. The CDR3 runs 13 residues. CDR3 sequence reads: CASSRTPSYEQYF. The CDR3 bases are TGTGCCAGCAGCAGGACACCATCCTACGAGCAGTACTTC.

This clone appeared a few times. V usage is TRBV18 and J usage is TRBJ1-1; D perhaps matches TRBD1 (5 bases). V was cut by 2 bases and J by 1 base, with 29 bases left in between. CDR3 length: 21 amino acids. Germline values: CDR1 KGHSH, CDR2 LQKENI. CDR3 bases: TGTGCCAGCTCACCAGCTTGGTCCGGGTCAGGGCAGGGAAGGGAGAACACTGAAGCTTTCTTT. Its translation is CASSPAWSGSGQGRENTEAFF. Full variable domain (remainder filled in from reference TRBV18 and TRBJ1-1): NAGVMQNPRHLVRRRGQEARLRCSPMKGHSHVYWYRQLPEEGLKFMVYLQKENIIDESGMPKERFSAEFPKEGPSILRIQQVVRGDSAAYFCASSPAWSGSGQGRENTEAFFGQGTRLTVV.

This clone was counted between two and nine times. The chain is built from TRBV4-1 and TRBJ1-1, with 7 nucleotides matching TRBD1. CDR1 and CDR2 from the germline V gene are MGHRA and YSYEKL. The V and J ends lost 1 base and 0 bases, in that order; junction bases with no gene match: 2. The CDR3 loop spans 15 amino acids. CDR3 protein: CASSQVGTVNTEAFF. The DNA for the CDR3 is TGCGCCAGCAGCCAAGTGGGGACAGTGAACACTGAAGCTTTCTTT.

The chain uses TRBV6-5 and TRBJ2-6, with no clear D. This CDR3 is 15 amino acids long. The ends were cut back, 6 bases at V and 5 bases at J, with 14 bases in the middle. The germline gives CDR1 MNHEY, CDR2 SVGAGI. Here the CDR3 DNA reads TGTGCCAGCAGCTCATCCACGGTGAGGGCCAACGTCCTGACTTTC. Its protein is CASSSSTVRANVLTF.

The V gene is TRBV7-8, the J gene TRBJ1-5; no clear D gene. The CDR3 extends over 13 amino acids. Germline V gives CDR1 SGHVS, CDR2 FQNEAQ. Between the trimmed V and J ends, which lost 4 bases and 7 bases, there was a span of 11 bases. In DNA form, the CDR3 reads TGTGCCAGCAGCTCCGGCCGAGGGCAGCCCCAGCATTTT. This codes for CASSSGRGQPQHF.

The chain carries TRBV5-6 and TRBJ2-7; TRBD1 matches 7 bases. This CDR3 is built from 14 residues. Germline loops: CDR1 SGHDT, CDR2 YYEEEE. V was pared by 0 bases and J by 5 bases, with 5 bases of the junction left unmatched. CDR3 sequence: CASSLGRGINEQYF. In DNA form, the CDR3 reads TGTGCCAGCAGCTTGGGCAGGGGGATCAACGAGCAGTACTTC.

The rearrangement links TRBV5-6 to TRBJ2-7; 9 bases agree with TRBD1. Germline-derived CDR1 and CDR2 are SGHDT and YYEEEE. The trim removed 1 base at V and 3 bases at J, leaving 8 bases unmatched. The CDR3 extends over 16 amino acids. The CDR3 nucleotides read TGTGCCAGCAGCTTGATCCCCGGGACAGGGCTCTACGAGCAGTACTTC. Protein product: CASSLIPGTGLYEQYF.

The chain has TRBV11-2 and TRBJ2-2, with D tentatively TRBD2 (6 bases). The V gene lost 5 bases and the J gene lost 7 bases, with 20 bases spanning the gap. Germline V CDR1 and CDR2: SGHAT, FQNNGV. CDR3 length equals 16 residues. The CDR3 DNA is TGTGCCAGCAGCGGGACTCGGGACTCCTATCGCGGGGAGCTGTTTTTT. Translated, it gives CASSGTRDSYRGELFF. The variable domain in full, with the rest retrieved from reference TRBV11-2 and TRBJ2-2, is EAGVAQSPRYKIIEKRQSVAFWCNPISGHATLYWYQQILGQGPKLLIQFQNNGVVDDSQLPKDRFSAERLKGVDSTLKIQPAKLEDSAVYLCASSGTRDSYRGELFFGEGSRLTVL.

The table lists this clone with a count of one. The V gene is TRBV2, the J gene TRBJ1-1; TRBD1 is a possible D gene (6 bases). CDR3 length equals 14 residues. V lost 7 bases to trimming and J lost 8 bases, with 20 bases between them. Germline CDR1 reads SNHLY; CDR2 reads FYNNEI. CDR3 region: CASILSAGAGEAFF. The CDR3 nucleotides are TGTGCCAGCATCCTTTCCGCGGGGGCCGGGGAAGCTTTCTTT.

This clone appeared once. The gene calls are TRBV1 and TRBJ2-5; the table's D call, TRBD1, was not checked against the DNA. TRBV1 is a pseudogene locus. The CDR3 length is 14 residues. The CDR3 bases are TGCACCAGCAGCCAAGATTGGCCCCCAGAGACCCAGTACTTC. It is translated as CTSSQDWPPETQYF.

The chain couples TRBV9 to TRBJ2-2; no definite D call. CDR3 length: 13 residues. V was clipped by 3 bases and J by 4 bases, with 7 bases between them. Germline CDR1 SGDLS, CDR2 YYNGEE. The CDR3, as DNA: TGTGCCAGCAGCGCCGTATTCACCGGGGAGCTGTTTTTT. Protein sequence: CASSAVFTGELFF.

The chain links TRBV4-2 to TRBJ2-5; TRBD2 matches at 15 bases. There are 16 residues in the CDR3. The germline gives CDR1 LGHNA, CDR2 YNFKEQ. J gave up 5 bases and V 0 bases, and 1 base lay outside the gene matches. The CDR3 DNA follows: TGTGCCAGCAGCCAAGATGGGACTAGCGGGGGGGAGACCCAGTACTTC. It codes for CASSQDGTSGGETQYF.

The V and J genes are TRBV6-1 and TRBJ1-4; no firm D call. The V end was cut by 2 bases, the J end by 4 bases, with 11 bases between. Germline V gene sequence: CDR1 MNHNS, CDR2 SASEGT. The CDR3 totals 15 residues. In DNA, the CDR3 is TGTGCCAGCAGTGAATCCCAGGCTTATAATGAAAAACTGTTTTTT. Amino acids: CASSESQAYNEKLFF.

The chain joins TRBV10-3 to TRBJ1-2, with TRBD1 as a possible D gene (5 bases). The V and J ends lost 10 bases and 8 bases respectively, with 14 bases between them. CDR1 is ENHRY, CDR2 SYGVKD, per germline. The CDR3 is made up of 11 amino acids. As DNA, the CDR3 is TGTGCCACCCCTGGAGGGGAGGGCTACACCTTC. Its translation is CATPGGEGYTF.

This rearrangement joins TRBV5-1 to TRBJ1-1; 8 nucleotides line up with TRBD1. With 4 bases clipped from V and 14 bases from J, the junction kept 13 bases outside the gene matches. This CDR3 is 13 amino acids long. Germline V CDR1 and CDR2: SGHRS, YFSETQ. DNA for the CDR3: TGCGCCAGCAGCCCAAACCCCGGGACAGGATCCTTCTTT. Translated, it gives CASSPNPGTGSFF.

The V call is TRBV5-1, the J call TRBJ2-7; D perhaps matches TRBD2 (6 bases). The CDR3 is made up of 14 amino acids. V gave up 1 base and J gave up 7 bases, with 15 bases separating them. CDR1 is SGHRS, CDR2 YFSETQ, per germline. CDR3 bases: TGCGCCAGCAGCTTGAGCGGGCCCACGGGGGAGCAGTACTTC. Its protein product is CASSLSGPTGEQYF.

The chain uses TRBV5-4 and TRBJ2-3; TRBD2 aligns across 7 bases. The CDR3 runs 12 residues. V shed 7 bases and J 6 bases; nucleotides not matched to a gene: 5. Germline CDR1 and CDR2: SGHNT and YYREEE (reference sequence). Written as DNA, the CDR3 is TGTGCCAGCGCGGGGGAAGAGGATACGCAGTATTTT. It specifies CASAGEEDTQYF.

The V call is TRBV5-6, the J call TRBJ2-7; D unresolved. Trimming left V 0 bases short and J 5 bases short, with 12 bases between. The CDR3 has 14 amino acids. From germline, CDR1 is SGHDT and CDR2 YYEEEE. In nucleotides, the CDR3 is TGTGCCAGCAGCTTGGATCTGAGAACGGACGAGCAGTACTTC. It translates to CASSLDLRTDEQYF.